This T cell receptor beta chain was obtained from a study of post-analysis software for immune sequencing data. Findings and caveats of the study: When patients were compared with controls, four to six TRBV segments were more frequent, TRBV5-6, TRBV5-1 and TRBV20-1 among them. Significantly decreased normalized Chao1 diversity was recorded for multiple sclerosis patients relative to controls. The authors found that F measure strongly co-clustered same-batch samples.

About this clonotype itself: Its cognate antigen is unknown.

CDR3 length: 14 amino acids. Germline V gene lookup returns CDR1 DFQATT and CDR2 SNEGSKA (reference sequence). The ends were cut back, 6 bases at V and 2 bases at J, with 16 bases in the middle. cDNA libraries for TCR beta contained unique molecular identifiers. TCRdb re-derived calls from the PCR reads in MiXCR, one entry per CDR3 protein. Of 430,000 or so distinct CDR3 sequences listed, approximately 38% are singletons. What was sequenced was blood. The receptor was isolated from a girl aged 2 to 10 with multiple sclerosis. This chain uses TRBV20-1 with TRBJ1-1; a weak D match, TRBD1 (5 bases). This CDR3 reads CSAPKSGPNTEAFF. The CDR3, as DNA: TGCAGTGCCCCGAAGTCGGGACCCAACACTGAAGCTTTCTTT.